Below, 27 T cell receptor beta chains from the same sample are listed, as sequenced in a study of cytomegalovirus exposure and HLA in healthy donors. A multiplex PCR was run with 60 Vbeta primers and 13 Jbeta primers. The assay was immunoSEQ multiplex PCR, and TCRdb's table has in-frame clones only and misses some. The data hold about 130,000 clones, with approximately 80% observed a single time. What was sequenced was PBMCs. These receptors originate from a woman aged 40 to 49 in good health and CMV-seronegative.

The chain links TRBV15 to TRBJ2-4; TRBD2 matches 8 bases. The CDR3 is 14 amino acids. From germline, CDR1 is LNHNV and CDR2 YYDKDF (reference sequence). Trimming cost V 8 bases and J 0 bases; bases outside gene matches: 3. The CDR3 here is CATGGGLAKNIQYF. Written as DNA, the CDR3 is TGTGCCACCGGCGGGGGGTTAGCCAAAAACATTCAGTACTTC.

The CDR3: CASSEQRTRGYGYTF. Here the CDR3 DNA reads TGTGCCAGCAGTGAACAACGGACACGTGGCTATGGCTACACCTTC. The chain links TRBV6-1 to TRBJ1-2, with D possibly TRBD1 on 5 matching bases. V gave up 2 bases and J gave up 4 bases, with 14 bases separating them. The V gene's germline CDR1 is MNHNS and CDR2 SASEGT. This CDR3 has 15 residues.

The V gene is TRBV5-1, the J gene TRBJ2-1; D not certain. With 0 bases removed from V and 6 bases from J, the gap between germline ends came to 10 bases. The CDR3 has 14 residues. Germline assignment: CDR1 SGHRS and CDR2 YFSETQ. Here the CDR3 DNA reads TGCGCCAGCAGCTTGGCTAGTAATTCCAATGAGCAGTTCTTC. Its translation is CASSLASNSNEQFF.

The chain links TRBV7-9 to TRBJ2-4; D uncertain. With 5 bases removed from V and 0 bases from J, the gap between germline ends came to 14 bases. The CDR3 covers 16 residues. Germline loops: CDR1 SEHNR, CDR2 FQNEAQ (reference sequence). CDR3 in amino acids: CASSPEALIAKNIQYF. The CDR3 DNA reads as TGTGCCAGCAGCCCCGAGGCGCTTATAGCCAAAAACATTCAGTACTTC.

Written as DNA, the CDR3 is TGTGCCAGCAGCCTGGACAGCGGATATAATTCACCCCTCCACTTT. This sequence encodes CASSLDSGYNSPLHF. This chain joins TRBV5-4 and TRBJ1-6; maybe TRBD1 (6 bases). CDR1 and CDR2 (germline): SGHNT, YYREEE (reference sequence). This CDR3 contains 15 residues. The V end lost 4 bases, the J end lost 4 bases, and 12 bases lay between the germline ends.

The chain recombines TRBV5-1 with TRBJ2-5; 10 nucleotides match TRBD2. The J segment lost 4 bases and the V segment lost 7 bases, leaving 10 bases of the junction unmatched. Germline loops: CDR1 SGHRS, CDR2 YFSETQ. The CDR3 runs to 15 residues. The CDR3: CASRRGAGGRETQYF. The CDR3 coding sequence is TGCGCCAGCCGCAGGGGAGCGGGAGGGCGAGAGACCCAGTACTTC.

The CDR3, as DNA: TGCAGCGTCCCTCTAGCGGGGGGACAAGAGACCCAGTACTTC. Protein sequence: CSVPLAGGQETQYF. This sequence joins TRBV29-1 and TRBJ2-5; 11 positions match TRBD2. The CDR3 covers 14 residues. V was pared by 6 bases and J by 2 bases, with 5 bases of the junction left unmatched. The germline CDR1 and CDR2 sequences are SQVTM and ANQGSEA.

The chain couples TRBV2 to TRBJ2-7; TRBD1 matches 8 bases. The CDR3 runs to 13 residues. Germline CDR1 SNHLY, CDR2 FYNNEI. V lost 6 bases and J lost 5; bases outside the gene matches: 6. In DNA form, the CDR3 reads TGTGCCAGCAGCGGACAGGGTCACAACGAGCAGTACTTC. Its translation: CASSGQGHNEQYF. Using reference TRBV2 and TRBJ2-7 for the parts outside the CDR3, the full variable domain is EPEVTQTPSHQVTQMGQEVILRCVPISNHLYFYWYRQILGQKVEFLVSFYNNEISEKSEIFDDQFSVERPDGSNFTLKIRSTKLEDSAMYFCASSGQGHNEQYFGPGTRLTVT.

CDR3 DNA sequence: TGTGCCAGTAAACCAGAGGGCTATGGCTACACCTTC. This translates into CASKPEGYGYTF. This chain joins TRBV19 and TRBJ1-2; D call uncertain. Between the trimmed V and J ends, which lost 7 bases and 4 bases, there was a span of 10 bases. There are 12 residues in the CDR3. Germline CDR1 reads LNHDA; CDR2 reads SQIVND (reference sequence).

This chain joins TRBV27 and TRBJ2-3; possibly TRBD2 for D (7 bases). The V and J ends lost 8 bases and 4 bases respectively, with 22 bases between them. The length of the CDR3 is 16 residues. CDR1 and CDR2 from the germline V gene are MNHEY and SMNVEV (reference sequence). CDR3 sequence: CASGRVGGGGPDTQYF. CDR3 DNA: TGTGCCAGCGGGCGCGTGGGGGGAGGGGGTCCAGATACGCAGTATTTT.

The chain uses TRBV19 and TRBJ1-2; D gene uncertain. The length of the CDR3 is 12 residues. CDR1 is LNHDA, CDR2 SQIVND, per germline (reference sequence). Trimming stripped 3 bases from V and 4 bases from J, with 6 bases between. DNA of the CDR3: TGTGCCAGTAGTATTTCAGGCTATGGCTACACCTTC. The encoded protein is CASSISGYGYTF.

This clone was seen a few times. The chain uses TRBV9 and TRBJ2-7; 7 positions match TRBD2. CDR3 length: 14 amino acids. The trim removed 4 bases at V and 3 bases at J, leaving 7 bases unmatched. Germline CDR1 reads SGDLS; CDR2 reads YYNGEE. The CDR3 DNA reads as TGTGCCAGCAGCCCTCGGACTAGTCTCTACGAGCAGTACTTC. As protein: CASSPRTSLYEQYF.

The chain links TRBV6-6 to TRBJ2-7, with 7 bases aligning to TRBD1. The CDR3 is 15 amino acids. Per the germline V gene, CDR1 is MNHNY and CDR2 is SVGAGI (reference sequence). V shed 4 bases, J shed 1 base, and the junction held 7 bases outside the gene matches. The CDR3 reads CASSSGTAVSYEQYF. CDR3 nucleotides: TGTGCCAGCAGTTCCGGGACAGCGGTGTCCTACGAGCAGTACTTC.

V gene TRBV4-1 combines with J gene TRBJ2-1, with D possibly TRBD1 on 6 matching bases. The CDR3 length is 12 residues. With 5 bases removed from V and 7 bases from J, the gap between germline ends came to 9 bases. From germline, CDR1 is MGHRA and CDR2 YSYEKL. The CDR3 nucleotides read TGCGCCAGCAGCGAAACAGGGAATGAGCAGTTCTTC. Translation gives CASSETGNEQFF.

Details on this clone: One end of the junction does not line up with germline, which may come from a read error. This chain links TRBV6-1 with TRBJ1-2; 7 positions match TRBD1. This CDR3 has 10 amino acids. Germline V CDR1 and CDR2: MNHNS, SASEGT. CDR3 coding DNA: TGTGCCAGCAGTGAAGAGGGGACAGCCTTC. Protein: CASSEEGTAF.

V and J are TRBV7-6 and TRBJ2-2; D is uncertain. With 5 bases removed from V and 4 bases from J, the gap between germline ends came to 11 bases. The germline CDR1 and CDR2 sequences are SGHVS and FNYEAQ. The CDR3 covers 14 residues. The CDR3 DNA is TGTGCCAGCAGCACCCGACAAGCCACCGGGGAGCTGTTTTTT. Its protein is CASSTRQATGELFF.

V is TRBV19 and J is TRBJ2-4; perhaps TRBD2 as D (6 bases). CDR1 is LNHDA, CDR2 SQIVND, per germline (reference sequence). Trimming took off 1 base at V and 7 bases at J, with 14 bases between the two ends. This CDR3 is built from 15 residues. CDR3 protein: CASSIGRGGLNIQYF. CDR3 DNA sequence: TGTGCCAGTAGTATAGGTAGGGGAGGACTGAACATTCAGTACTTC. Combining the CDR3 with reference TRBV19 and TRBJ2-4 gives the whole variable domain DGGITQSPKYLFRKEGQNVTLSCEQNLNHDAMYWYRQDPGQGLRLIYYSQIVNDFQKGDIAEGYSVSREKKESFPLTVTSAQKNPTAFYLCASSIGRGGLNIQYFGAGTRLSVL.

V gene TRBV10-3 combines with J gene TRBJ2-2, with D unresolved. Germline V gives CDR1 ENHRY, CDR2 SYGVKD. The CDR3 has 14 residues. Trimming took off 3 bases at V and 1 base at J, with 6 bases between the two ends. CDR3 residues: CAISDAVNTGELFF. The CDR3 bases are TGTGCCATCAGTGACGCAGTGAACACCGGGGAGCTGTTTTTT.

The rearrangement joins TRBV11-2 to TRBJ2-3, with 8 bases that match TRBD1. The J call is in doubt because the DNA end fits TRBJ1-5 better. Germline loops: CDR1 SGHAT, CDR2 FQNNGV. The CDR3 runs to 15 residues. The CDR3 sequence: CASSLGAGGTDTQHF. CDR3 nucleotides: TGTGCCAGCAGCTTAGGGGCAGGGGGCACAGATACGCAGCATTTT.

CDR3 residues: CASSSAADSTDTQYF. DNA for the CDR3: TGTGCCAGCAGTTCGGCAGCGGACAGCACAGATACGCAGTATTTT. This rearrangement joins TRBV6-5 to TRBJ2-3, with a weak D call TRBD2 (5 bases). Trimming removed 4 bases from V and 0 bases from J, with 11 bases in between. The CDR3 runs to 15 residues. The germline gives CDR1 MNHEY, CDR2 SVGAGI.

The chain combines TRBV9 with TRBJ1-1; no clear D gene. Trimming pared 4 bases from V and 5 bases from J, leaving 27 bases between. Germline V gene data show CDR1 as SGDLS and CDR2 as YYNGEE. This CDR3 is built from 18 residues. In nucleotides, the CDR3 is TGTGCCAGCAGCCCCCGGACTGACCAAGATTTAACAGAGACTGAAGCTTTCTTT. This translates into CASSPRTDQDLTETEAFF.

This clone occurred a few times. CDR3 DNA sequence: TGTGCCAGCAGTTCCCGGACAGGGGGTGGTTTGGGGACTGAAGCTTTCTTT. It codes for CASSSRTGGGLGTEAFF. This chain joins TRBV27 and TRBJ1-1; the match to TRBD1 covers 10 bases. V shed 4 bases, J shed 5 bases, and the junction held 13 bases outside the gene matches. The germline V gene has CDR1 MNHEY and CDR2 SMNVEV (reference sequence). The CDR3 extends over 17 amino acids.

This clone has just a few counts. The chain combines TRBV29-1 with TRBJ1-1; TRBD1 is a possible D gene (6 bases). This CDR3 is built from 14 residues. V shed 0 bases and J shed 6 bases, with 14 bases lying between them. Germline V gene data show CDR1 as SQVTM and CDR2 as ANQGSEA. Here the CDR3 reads CSVEEPYRVPEAFF. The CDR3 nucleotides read TGCAGCGTTGAAGAGCCTTACAGGGTCCCTGAAGCTTTCTTT. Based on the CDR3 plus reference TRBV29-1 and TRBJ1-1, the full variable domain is SAVISQKPSRDICQRGTSLTIQCQVDSQVTMMFWYRQQPGQSLTLIATANQGSEATYESGFVIDKFPISRPNLTFSTLTVSNMSPEDSSIYLCSVEEPYRVPEAFFGQGTRLTVV.

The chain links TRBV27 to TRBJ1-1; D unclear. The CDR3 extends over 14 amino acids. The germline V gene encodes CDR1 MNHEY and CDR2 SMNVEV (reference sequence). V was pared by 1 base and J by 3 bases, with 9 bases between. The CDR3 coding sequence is TGTGCCAGCAGTTTATACCAGGCTGACACTGAAGCTTTCTTT. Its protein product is CASSLYQADTEAFF.

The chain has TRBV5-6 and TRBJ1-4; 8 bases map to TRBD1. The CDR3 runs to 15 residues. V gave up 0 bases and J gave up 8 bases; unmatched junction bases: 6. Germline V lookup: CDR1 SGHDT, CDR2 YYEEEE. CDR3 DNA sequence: TGTGCCAGCAGCTTGGGACAGGGGCGACTAGAAAAACTGTTTTTT. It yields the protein CASSLGQGRLEKLFF.

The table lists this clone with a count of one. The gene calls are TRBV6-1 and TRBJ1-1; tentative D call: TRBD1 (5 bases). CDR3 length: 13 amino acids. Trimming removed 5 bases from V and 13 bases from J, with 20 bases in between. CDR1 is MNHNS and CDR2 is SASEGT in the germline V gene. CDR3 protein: CASSTEEGRRGFF. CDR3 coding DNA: TGTGCCAGCAGTACCGAGGAGGGCCGGAGGGGTTTCTTT.

As DNA, the CDR3 is TGTGCCAGCAGCCGGGGGGGACAGGGGACAGATACGCAGTATTTT. Residues: CASSRGGQGTDTQYF. The rearrangement joins TRBV7-2 to TRBJ2-3, with 10 bases matching TRBD1. The V segment lost 5 bases and the J segment 3 bases; nucleotides outside the gene matches: 5. The germline gives CDR1 SGHTA, CDR2 FQGNSA. CDR3 length: 15 amino acids.